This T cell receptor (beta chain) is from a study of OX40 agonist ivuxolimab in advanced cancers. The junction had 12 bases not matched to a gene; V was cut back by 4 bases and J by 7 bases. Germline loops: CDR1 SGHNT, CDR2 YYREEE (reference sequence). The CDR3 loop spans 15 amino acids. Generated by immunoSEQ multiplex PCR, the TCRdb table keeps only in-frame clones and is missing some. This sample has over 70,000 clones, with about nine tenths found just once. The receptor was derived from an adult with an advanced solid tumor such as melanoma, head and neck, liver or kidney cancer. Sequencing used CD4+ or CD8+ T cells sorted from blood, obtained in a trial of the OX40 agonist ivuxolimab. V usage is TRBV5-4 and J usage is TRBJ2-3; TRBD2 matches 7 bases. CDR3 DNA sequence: TGTGCCAGCAGCCCGCAGCTAGCGGCCACCCATACGCAGTATTTT. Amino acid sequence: CASSPQLAATHTQYF.